What follows are 7 T cell receptor beta chains derived from one specimen sequenced in a study of blood T cell repertoires in COVID-19. Profiling relied on immunoSEQ multiplex PCR, and the TCRdb table lists in-frame clones only, not all of them. The data hold about 220,000 clones, with roughly 84% observed a single time. The sequenced sample consisted of peripheral blood. The source is a woman older than 75 with acute or convalescent COVID-19.

V usage is TRBV7-2 and J usage is TRBJ2-7; D ambiguous. V was shortened by 5 bases and J by 0 bases, with 5 bases between the two germline ends. The CDR3 loop spans 12 amino acids. Germline CDR1 reads SGHTA; CDR2 reads FQGNSA. CDR3 protein: CASSLSSYEQYF. CDR3 DNA sequence: TGTGCCAGCAGCCTCAGCTCCTACGAGCAGTACTTC.

This chain joins TRBV6-5 and TRBJ1-5; TRBD1 is a possible D gene (6 bases). Deletions cut 6 bases from V and 4 bases from J, with 10 bases between. CDR3 length equals 13 residues. The germline V gene encodes CDR1 MNHEY and CDR2 SVGAGI. The CDR3 DNA reads as TGTGCCAGCAGGGAGACAGGTAATCAGCCCCAGCATTTT. This encodes CASRETGNQPQHF.

This chain links TRBV7-6 with TRBJ2-2, with a weak D call TRBD1 (5 bases). Germline values: CDR1 SGHVS, CDR2 FNYEAQ. Trimming stripped 2 bases from V and 6 bases from J, with 16 bases between. This CDR3 is 16 amino acids long. CDR3 sequence reads: CASSLRFSPGSGELFF. The CDR3 DNA sequence: TGTGCCAGCAGCTTAAGGTTCAGCCCAGGGTCCGGGGAGCTGTTTTTT. The entire variable domain, with the rest obtained from reference TRBV7-6 and TRBJ2-2, is as follows: GAGVSQSPRYKVTKRGQDVALRCDPISGHVSLYWYRQALGQGPEFLTYFNYEAQQDKSGLPNDRFSAERPEGSISTLTIQRTEQRDSAMYRCASSLRFSPGSGELFFGEGSRLTVL.

The V call is TRBV7-9, the J call TRBJ2-2; 8 bases map to TRBD2. The germline CDR1 and CDR2 sequences are SEHNR and FQNEAQ (reference sequence). V lost 4 bases, J lost 1 base, and 11 bases stayed unmatched. CDR3 length: 18 amino acids. The CDR3 protein is CASSSIPIAGRNTGELFF. In DNA, the CDR3 is TGTGCCAGCAGCTCAATTCCCATAGCGGGAAGGAACACCGGGGAGCTGTTTTTT.

This clone turned up a few times. The chain couples TRBV4-2 to TRBJ1-4; D gene uncertain. The CDR3 has 15 amino acids. In germline, CDR1 is LGHNA, CDR2 YNFKEQ. V was shortened by 0 bases and J by 7 bases, with 12 bases between the two germline ends. CDR3 sequence: CASSQDFRRTEKLFF. The CDR3 DNA reads as TGTGCCAGCAGCCAAGATTTCAGGAGGACTGAAAAACTGTTTTTT.

The chain employs TRBV9 and TRBJ1-1, with unresolved D. The CDR3 loop spans 14 amino acids. Germline V lookup: CDR1 SGDLS, CDR2 YYNGEE. V was trimmed by 0 bases and J by 1 base, leaving 7 bases between them. CDR3 protein: CASSVAEANTEAFF. CDR3 sequence (DNA): TGTGCCAGCAGCGTAGCTGAGGCGAACACTGAAGCTTTCTTT.

The chain employs TRBV7-2 and TRBJ2-1; 10 bases map to TRBD2. V lost 1 base to trimming and J lost 10 bases; unmatched junction nucleotides: 7. The germline gives CDR1 SGHTA, CDR2 FQGNSA. The CDR3 is made up of 15 amino acids. This chain's CDR3 is CASSLGTSGLGEQFF. The CDR3, as DNA: TGTGCCAGCAGCTTAGGGACTAGCGGCCTCGGGGAGCAGTTCTTC.